The entry below describes one T cell receptor beta chain. Sequencing was performed with immunoSEQ multiplex PCR; in TCRdb, only in-frame clones are kept and a portion is missing. The sample consists of hundreds of thousands of clones, around 89% of them appearing once. The data stem from a study of blood T cell repertoires in COVID-19. Across the study: Acute-phase and convalescent COVID-19 samples originated in the United States, Italy and Spain.

The age range of participants was 18 to 89 years, with residence in under 25 US areas. What the recovered Cohort 3 donors had was two negative PCRs, clearance, or symptom resolution. Germline loops: CDR1 SGDLS, CDR2 YYNGEE. The CDR3 has 15 amino acids. V shed 0 bases and J shed 5 bases, with 9 bases lying between them. J is TRBJ1-6 and V is TRBV9; a weak D match, TRBD1 (6 bases). The specimen sequenced was PBMCs or T cells enriched from blood (not recorded which). This clonotype originated in a woman aged 40 to 50 who had recovered from COVID-19. DNA of the CDR3: TGTGCCAGCAGCGTAGTCGCAGGGGATAATTCACCCCTCCACTTT. Amino acids: CASSVVAGDNSPLHF.